This paragraph covers one TCR beta chain sequence. In the original processing: How many nucleated cells were present was estimated from reference gene primer amplification. This table comes from immunoSEQ multiplex PCR, and its TCRdb copy is limited to in-frame clones, with some not included. V, J and clone size are taken as reported in that table, and D and trimming were inferred from the DNA itself. The table lists approximately 27,000 clones, about 90% of them singletons. These data belong to a study of blood T cell repertoires in COVID-19. Study summary: Acute and convalescent COVID-19 samples came from the United States, Italy and Spain. From T cells, B-cell-depleted T cells, or PBMCs came the material, which was cDNA or gDNA.

V was shortened by 0 bases and J by 2 bases, with 11 bases between the two germline ends. Germline V gene sequence: CDR1 LGHNA, CDR2 YSLEER. This CDR3 has 16 residues. The V gene is TRBV4-3, the J gene TRBJ2-1; weak D call: TRBD1 (5 bases). The source material was peripheral blood. This TCR came from a man between 65 and 80 years old with acute or convalescent COVID-19. The CDR3 region is CASSQDSAGTYNEQFF. The CDR3 bases are TGCGCCAGCAGCCAAGATTCGGCAGGGACCTACAATGAGCAGTTCTTC.